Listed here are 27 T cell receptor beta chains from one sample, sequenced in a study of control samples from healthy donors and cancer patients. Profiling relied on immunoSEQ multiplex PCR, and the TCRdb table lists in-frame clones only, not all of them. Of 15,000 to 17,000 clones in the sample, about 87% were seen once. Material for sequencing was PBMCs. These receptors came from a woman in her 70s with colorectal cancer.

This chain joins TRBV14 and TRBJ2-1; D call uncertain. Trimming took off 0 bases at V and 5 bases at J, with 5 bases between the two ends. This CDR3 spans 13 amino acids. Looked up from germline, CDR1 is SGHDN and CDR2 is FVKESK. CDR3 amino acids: CASSQDRHNEQFF. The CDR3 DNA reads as TGTGCCAGCAGCCAAGATAGGCACAATGAGCAGTTCTTC.

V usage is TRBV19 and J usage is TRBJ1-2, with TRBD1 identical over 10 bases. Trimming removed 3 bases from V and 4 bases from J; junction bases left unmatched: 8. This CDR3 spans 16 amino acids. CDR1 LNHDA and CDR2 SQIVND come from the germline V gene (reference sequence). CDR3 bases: TGTGCCAGTAGTATCCCCCGGACAGGGGGTGGCTATGGCTACACCTTC. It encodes CASSIPRTGGGYGYTF.

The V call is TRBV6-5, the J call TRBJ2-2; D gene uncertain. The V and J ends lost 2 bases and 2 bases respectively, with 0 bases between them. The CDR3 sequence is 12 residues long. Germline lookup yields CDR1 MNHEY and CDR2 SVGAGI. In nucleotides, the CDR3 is TGTGCCAGCAGTTACAACACCGGGGAGCTGTTTTTT. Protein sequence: CASSYNTGELFF.

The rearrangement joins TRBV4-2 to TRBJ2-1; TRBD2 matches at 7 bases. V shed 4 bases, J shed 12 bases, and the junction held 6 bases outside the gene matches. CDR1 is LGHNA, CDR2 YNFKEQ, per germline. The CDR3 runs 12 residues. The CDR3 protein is CASSLPGGGQFF. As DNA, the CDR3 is TGTGCCAGCAGCCTCCCGGGCGGGGGGCAGTTCTTC.

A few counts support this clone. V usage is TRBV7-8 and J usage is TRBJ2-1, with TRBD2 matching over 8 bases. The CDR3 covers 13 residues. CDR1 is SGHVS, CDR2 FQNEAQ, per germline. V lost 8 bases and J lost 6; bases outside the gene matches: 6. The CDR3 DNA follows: TGTGCCAGCGAGGAGCGGGGGATCAATGAGCAGTTCTTC. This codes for CASEERGINEQFF.

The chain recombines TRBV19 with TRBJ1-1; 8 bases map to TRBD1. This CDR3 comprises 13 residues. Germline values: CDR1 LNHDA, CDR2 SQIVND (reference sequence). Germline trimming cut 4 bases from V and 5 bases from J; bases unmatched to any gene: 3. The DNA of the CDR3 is TGTGCCAGTAGTACAGGGGGCTCGACTGAAGCTTTCTTT. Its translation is CASSTGGSTEAFF.

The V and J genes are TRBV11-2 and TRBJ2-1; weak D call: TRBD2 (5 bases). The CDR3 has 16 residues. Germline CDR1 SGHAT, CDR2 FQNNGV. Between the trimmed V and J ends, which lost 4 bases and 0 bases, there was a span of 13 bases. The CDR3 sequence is CASSSPKGSSYNEQFF. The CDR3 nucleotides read TGTGCCAGCAGCTCCCCTAAAGGGAGCTCCTACAATGAGCAGTTCTTC. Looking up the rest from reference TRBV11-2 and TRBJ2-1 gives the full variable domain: EAGVAQSPRYKIIEKRQSVAFWCNPISGHATLYWYQQILGQGPKLLIQFQNNGVVDDSQLPKDRFSAERLKGVDSTLKIQPAKLEDSAVYLCASSSPKGSSYNEQFFGPGTRLTVL.

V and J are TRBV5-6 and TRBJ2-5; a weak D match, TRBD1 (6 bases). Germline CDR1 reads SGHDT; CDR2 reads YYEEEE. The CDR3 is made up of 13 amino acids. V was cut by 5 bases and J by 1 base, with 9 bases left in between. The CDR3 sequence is CASRTDSQETQYF. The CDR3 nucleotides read TGTGCCAGCAGGACGGACAGCCAAGAGACCCAGTACTTC.

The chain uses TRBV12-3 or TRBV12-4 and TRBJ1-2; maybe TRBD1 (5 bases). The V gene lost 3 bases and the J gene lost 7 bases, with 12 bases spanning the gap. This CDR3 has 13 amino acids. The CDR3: CASSLGGTGGYTF. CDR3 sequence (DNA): TGTGCCAGCAGTTTGGGGGGGACTGGTGGCTACACCTTC.

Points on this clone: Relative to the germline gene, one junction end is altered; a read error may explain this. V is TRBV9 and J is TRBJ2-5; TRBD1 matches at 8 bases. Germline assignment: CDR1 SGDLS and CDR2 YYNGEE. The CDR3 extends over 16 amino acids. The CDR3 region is CASSTRPGTGKETQYF. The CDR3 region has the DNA TGTGCTAGCAGCACCCGCCCGGGGACAGGAAAAGAGACCCAGTACTTC.

The chain's CDR3 is CASSRGETGELFF. The DNA for the CDR3 is TGTGCCAGCAGCCGAGGGGAAACCGGGGAGCTGTTTTTT. V gene TRBV7-3 combines with J gene TRBJ2-2; either TRBD1 or TRBD2 may supply D (5 bases each). V was trimmed by 5 bases and J by 5 bases, leaving 9 bases between them. This CDR3 contains 13 residues. Germline CDR1 reads SGHTA; CDR2 reads FQGTGA.

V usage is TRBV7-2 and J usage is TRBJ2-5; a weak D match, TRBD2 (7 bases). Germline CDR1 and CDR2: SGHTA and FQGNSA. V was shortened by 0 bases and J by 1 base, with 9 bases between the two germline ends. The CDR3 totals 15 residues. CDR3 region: CASSLAGGGQETQYF. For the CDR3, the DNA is TGTGCCAGCAGCTTAGCGGGAGGGGGCCAAGAGACCCAGTACTTC.

CDR3 sequence (DNA): TGTGCCAGCAGCGGCCGACTAGTGGGGGGGCAAGAGACCCAGTACTTC. It translates to CASSGRLVGGQETQYF. This rearrangement joins TRBV7-2 to TRBJ2-5, with 7 bases identical to TRBD2. J gave up 2 bases and V 5 bases, and 11 bases lay outside the gene matches. Germline CDR1 SGHTA, CDR2 FQGNSA. There are 16 residues in the CDR3.

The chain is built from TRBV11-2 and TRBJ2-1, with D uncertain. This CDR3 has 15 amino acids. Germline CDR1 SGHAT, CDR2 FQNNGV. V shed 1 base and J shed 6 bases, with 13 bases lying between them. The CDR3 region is CASSLGQSYFNEQFF. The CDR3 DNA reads TGTGCCAGCAGCTTAGGCCAGTCTTATTTCAATGAGCAGTTCTTC.

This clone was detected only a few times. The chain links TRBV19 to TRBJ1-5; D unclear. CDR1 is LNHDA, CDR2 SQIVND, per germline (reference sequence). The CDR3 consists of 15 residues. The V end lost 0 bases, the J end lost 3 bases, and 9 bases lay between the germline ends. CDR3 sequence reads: CASSIEGWVNQPQHF. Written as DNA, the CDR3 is TGTGCCAGTAGTATAGAGGGTTGGGTCAATCAGCCCCAGCATTTT.

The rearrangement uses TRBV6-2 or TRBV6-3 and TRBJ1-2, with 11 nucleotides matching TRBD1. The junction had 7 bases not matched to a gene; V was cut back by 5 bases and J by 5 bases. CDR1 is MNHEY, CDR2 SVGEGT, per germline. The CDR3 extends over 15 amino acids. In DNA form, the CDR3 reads TGTGCCAGCAGTACGAGGGACAGGGGGGAGTATGGCTACACCTTC. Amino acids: CASSTRDRGEYGYTF.

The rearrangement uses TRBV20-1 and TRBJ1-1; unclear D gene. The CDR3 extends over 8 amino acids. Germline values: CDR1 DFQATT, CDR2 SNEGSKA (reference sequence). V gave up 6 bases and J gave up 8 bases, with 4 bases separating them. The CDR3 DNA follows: TGCAGTGCAGCCGAAGCTTTCTTT. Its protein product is CSAAEAFF.

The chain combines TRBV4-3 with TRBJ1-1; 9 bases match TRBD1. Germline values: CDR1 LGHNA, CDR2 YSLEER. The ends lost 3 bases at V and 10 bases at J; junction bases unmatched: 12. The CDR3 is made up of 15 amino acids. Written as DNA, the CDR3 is TGCGCCAGCAGCCACAAGGTTAACCGGGACAGGGCAGCTTTCTTT. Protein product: CASSHKVNRDRAAFF.

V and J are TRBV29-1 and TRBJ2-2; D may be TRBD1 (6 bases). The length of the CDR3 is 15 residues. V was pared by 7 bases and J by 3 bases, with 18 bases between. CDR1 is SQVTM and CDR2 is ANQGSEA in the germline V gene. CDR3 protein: CSATPLGQHTGELFF. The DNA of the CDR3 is TGCAGCGCCACTCCTCTGGGACAACACACCGGGGAGCTGTTTTTT.

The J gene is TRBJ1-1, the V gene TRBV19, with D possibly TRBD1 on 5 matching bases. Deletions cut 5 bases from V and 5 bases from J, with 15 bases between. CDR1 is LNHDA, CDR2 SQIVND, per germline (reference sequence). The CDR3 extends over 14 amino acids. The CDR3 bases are TGTGCCAGTAGTCGACCGGGACGCCGAACTGAAGCTTTCTTT. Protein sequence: CASSRPGRRTEAFF.

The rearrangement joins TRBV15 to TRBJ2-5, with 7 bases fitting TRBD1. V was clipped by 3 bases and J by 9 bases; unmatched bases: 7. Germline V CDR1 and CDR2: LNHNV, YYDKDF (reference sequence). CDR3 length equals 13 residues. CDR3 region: CATSRARDRAQYF. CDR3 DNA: TGTGCCACCAGCAGGGCCCGGGACAGAGCCCAGTACTTC.

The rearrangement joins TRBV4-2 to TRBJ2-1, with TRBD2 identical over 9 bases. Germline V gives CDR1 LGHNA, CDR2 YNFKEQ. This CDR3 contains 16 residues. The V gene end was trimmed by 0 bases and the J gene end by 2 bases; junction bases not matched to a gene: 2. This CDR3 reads CASSQDAGGTYNEQFF. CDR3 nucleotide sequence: TGTGCCAGCAGCCAAGATGCGGGAGGGACCTACAATGAGCAGTTCTTC.

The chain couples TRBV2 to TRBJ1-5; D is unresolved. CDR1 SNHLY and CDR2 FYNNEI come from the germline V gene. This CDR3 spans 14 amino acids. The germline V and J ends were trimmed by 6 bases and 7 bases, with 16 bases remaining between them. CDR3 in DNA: TGTGCCAGCAGGGGCACGGGCAGGCGCCAGCCCCAGCATTTT. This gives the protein CASRGTGRRQPQHF.

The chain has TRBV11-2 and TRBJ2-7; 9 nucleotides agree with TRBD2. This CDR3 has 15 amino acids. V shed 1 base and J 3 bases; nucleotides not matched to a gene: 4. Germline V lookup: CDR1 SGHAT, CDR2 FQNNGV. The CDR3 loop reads CASSLVSGSLYEQYF. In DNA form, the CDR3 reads TGTGCCAGCAGCTTAGTTAGCGGGAGTCTCTACGAGCAGTACTTC.

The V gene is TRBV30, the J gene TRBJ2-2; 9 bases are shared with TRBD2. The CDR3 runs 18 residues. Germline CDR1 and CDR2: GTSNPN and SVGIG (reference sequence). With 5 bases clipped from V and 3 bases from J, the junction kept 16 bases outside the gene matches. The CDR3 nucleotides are TGTGCCTGGGAAGGGGGACTAGCAGGGAAGCGTTACACCGGGGAGCTGTTTTTT. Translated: CAWEGGLAGKRYTGELFF.

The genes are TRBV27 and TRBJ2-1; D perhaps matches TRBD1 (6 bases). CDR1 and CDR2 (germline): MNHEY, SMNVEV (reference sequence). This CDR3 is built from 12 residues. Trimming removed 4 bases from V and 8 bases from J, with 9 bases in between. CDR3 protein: CASSSQGYEQFF. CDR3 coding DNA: TGTGCCAGCAGTTCTCAGGGGTATGAGCAGTTCTTC.

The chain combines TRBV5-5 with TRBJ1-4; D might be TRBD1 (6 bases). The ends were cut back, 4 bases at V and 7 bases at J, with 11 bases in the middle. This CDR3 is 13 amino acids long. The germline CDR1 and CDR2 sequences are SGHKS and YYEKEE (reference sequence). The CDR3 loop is CASSTGTSEKLFF. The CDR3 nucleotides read TGTGCCAGCAGCACCGGGACAAGTGAAAAACTGTTTTTT.